Following are 14 T cell receptor beta chains from one sample sequenced in a study of human T cells and chemical hapten exposure. Time point denoted: pre-sensitization, week 0. Treatment: therapeutic diphenylcyclopropenone sensitization with weekly scalp DPC. TCRdb reanalysed the RACE reads using MiXCR and keeps one entry per CDR3 protein. The repertoire holds over 300,000 distinct CDR3 sequences, with about 5.1% as singletons. This material consisted of whole blood, taken in connection with sensitization to the hapten diphenylcyclopropenone (DPC). The receptor source for this set is a woman in her fifties or sixties with alopecia areata. Some clones in this sample may be carry-over from other donors' samples.

This clonotype was seen repeatedly, ten times or more. The gene calls are TRBV4-3 and TRBJ2-3, with a tentative D call TRBD1 (5 bases). Per germline, CDR1 LGHNA and CDR2 YSLEER. V lost 3 bases and J lost 6, with 16 bases in between. The CDR3 contains 15 residues. CDR3 in DNA: TGCGCCAGCAGCCACGAGCTTTCCAAGGGGGATACGCAGTATTTT. This encodes CASSHELSKGDTQYF.

The rearrangement links TRBV3-1 to TRBJ2-3; D unclear. Germline CDR1 is LGHDT and CDR2 is YNNKEL (reference sequence). This CDR3 is 15 amino acids long. Trimming cost V 8 bases and J 0 bases, with 15 bases left between them. The CDR3 here is CASGSDISSTDTQYF. The CDR3 region has the DNA TGTGCCAGCGGAAGCGACATTTCTAGCACAGATACGCAGTATTTT.

This clonotype showed up many times. This chain uses TRBV20-1 with TRBJ2-1, with 10 bases matching TRBD2. V lost 1 base to trimming and J lost 0 bases; unmatched junction nucleotides: 3. This CDR3 spans 16 amino acids. Germline CDR1 and CDR2: DFQATT and SNEGSKA (reference sequence). CDR3 in amino acids: CSARVASGSSYNEQFF. The CDR3 nucleotides are TGCAGTGCTAGAGTAGCTAGCGGGAGCTCCTACAATGAGCAGTTCTTC.

The chain uses TRBV7-6 and TRBJ2-3, with TRBD2 matching 13 bases. CDR1 is SGHVS, CDR2 FNYEAQ, per germline. Losses at the gene ends were 5 bases for V and 2 bases for J; bases not matched to a gene: 10. CDR3 length equals 18 residues. The CDR3 coding sequence is TGTGCCAGCAGCGGTTGGACTAGCGGGGGCCAGAACACAGATACGCAGTATTTT. Its protein product is CASSGWTSGGQNTDTQYF.

This clonotype was detected a few times. This rearrangement joins TRBV20-1 to TRBJ1-5, with a tentative D call TRBD1 (5 bases). Germline values: CDR1 DFQATT, CDR2 SNEGSKA (reference sequence). This CDR3 is 15 amino acids long. V was cut by 3 bases and J by 3 bases, with 15 bases left in between. Written as DNA, the CDR3 is TGCAGTGCTAGTGGGGGACGGGGCAACAATCAGCCCCAGCATTTT. This encodes CSASGGRGNNQPQHF.

This clonotype has just a few counts. V usage is TRBV6-5 and J usage is TRBJ2-1; 9 nucleotides match TRBD2. Germline CDR1 MNHEY, CDR2 SVGAGI. The CDR3 covers 14 residues. After removal of 7 bases from V and 8 bases from J, the junction contained 9 bases not matched to a gene. The CDR3 loop reads CASTPGLASDEQFF. DNA for the CDR3: TGTGCCAGCACCCCGGGACTAGCATCCGATGAGCAGTTCTTC.

There are many counts of this clonotype. The genes are TRBV29-1 and TRBJ2-7; 8 nucleotides align to TRBD2. The CDR3 covers 13 residues. V dropped 3 bases and J dropped 5; count of bases not matched to a gene: 6. CDR1 and CDR2 (germline): SQVTM, ANQGSEA. CDR3 residues: CSVEGGRSNEQYF. CDR3 nucleotides: TGCAGCGTTGAGGGCGGGAGGAGCAACGAGCAGTACTTC.

This clonotype was recorded at least ten times. V is TRBV28 and J is TRBJ2-3; tentative D call: TRBD2 (7 bases). Trimming cost V 6 bases and J 2 bases, with 18 bases left between them. The CDR3 consists of 16 residues. Per germline, CDR1 MDHEN and CDR2 SYDVKM. The CDR3 is CASSSGGREPTDTQYF. The CDR3, as DNA: TGTGCCAGCAGCTCCGGGGGGCGGGAGCCCACAGATACGCAGTATTTT.

This clonotype has ten or more counts. V and J are TRBV27 and TRBJ1-1; no definite D call. CDR3 length: 14 amino acids. V was clipped by 5 bases and J by 0 bases, with 10 bases between them. Germline V gene lookup returns CDR1 MNHEY and CDR2 SMNVEV (reference sequence). As DNA, the CDR3 is TGTGCCAGCAGTCCCTCTGCCTTGAACACTGAAGCTTTCTTT. Amino acid sequence: CASSPSALNTEAFF.

This clonotype has ten or more counts. The chain is built from TRBV7-9 and TRBJ1-3; TRBD1 is a possible D gene (6 bases). This CDR3 has 17 residues. Germline CDR1 and CDR2: SEHNR and FQNEAQ (reference sequence). Between the trimmed V and J ends, which lost 1 base and 0 bases, there was a span of 13 bases. The CDR3 sequence: CASSLEPTGPSGNTIYF. CDR3 DNA sequence: TGTGCCAGCAGCTTAGAACCCACAGGGCCCTCTGGAAACACCATATATTTT.

This clonotype was detected many times. This chain uses TRBV6-2 or TRBV6-3 with TRBJ2-3; D is possibly TRBD2 (6 bases). This CDR3 has 11 residues. The V gene's germline CDR1 is MNHEY and CDR2 SVGEGT. V was shortened by 6 bases and J by 15 bases, with 16 bases between the two germline ends. The CDR3 loop reads CASRQDTREYF. The CDR3 DNA is TGTGCCAGCAGGCAGGATACGCGGGAATATTTT.

This clonotype was counted between two and nine times. CDR3 sequence: CASSFIGAQETQYF. CDR3 DNA sequence: TGTGCCAGCAGTTTCATAGGGGCCCAAGAGACCCAGTACTTC. This rearrangement joins TRBV28 to TRBJ2-5; perhaps TRBD1 as D (5 bases). Trimming removed 3 bases at V and 1 base at J, with 9 bases between. Germline V gene lookup returns CDR1 MDHEN and CDR2 SYDVKM. The CDR3 extends over 14 amino acids.

Many counts were recorded for this clonotype. Written as DNA, the CDR3 is TGTGCCAGCAGCCAAAGTAGGGGAGCTGGAAACACCATATATTTT. It translates to CASSQSRGAGNTIYF. The chain has TRBV3-1 and TRBJ1-3; tentatively, D is TRBD1 (5 bases). Per germline, CDR1 LGHDT and CDR2 YNNKEL (reference sequence). V was pared by 2 bases and J by 2 bases, with 10 bases between. This CDR3 region has 15 residues.

This clonotype has ten or more counts. The chain couples TRBV7-6 to TRBJ2-1, with 10 bases matching TRBD2. Germline lookup yields CDR1 SGHVS and CDR2 FNYEAQ. The junction had 8 bases not matched to a gene; V was cut back by 5 bases and J by 10 bases. The CDR3 extends over 14 amino acids. The CDR3 DNA sequence: TGTGCCAGCAGCCAAAGCGGGAGGGCCAGGGAGCAGTTCTTC. It yields the protein CASSQSGRAREQFF.